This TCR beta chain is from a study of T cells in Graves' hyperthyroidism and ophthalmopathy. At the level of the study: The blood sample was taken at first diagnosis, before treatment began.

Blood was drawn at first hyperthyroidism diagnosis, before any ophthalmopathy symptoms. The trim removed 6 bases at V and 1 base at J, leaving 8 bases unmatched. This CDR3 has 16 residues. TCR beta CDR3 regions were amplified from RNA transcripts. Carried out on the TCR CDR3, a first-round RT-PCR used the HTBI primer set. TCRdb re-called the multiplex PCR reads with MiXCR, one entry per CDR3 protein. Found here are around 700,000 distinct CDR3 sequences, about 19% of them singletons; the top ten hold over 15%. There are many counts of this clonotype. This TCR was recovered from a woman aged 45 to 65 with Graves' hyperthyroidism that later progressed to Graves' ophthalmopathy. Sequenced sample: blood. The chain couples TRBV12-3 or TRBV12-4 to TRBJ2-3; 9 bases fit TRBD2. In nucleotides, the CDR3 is TGTGCCAGCAGCTTTCCGACTAGCGGCCGCACAGATACGCAGTATTTT. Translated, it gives CASSFPTSGRTDTQYF.